This paragraph covers one T cell receptor beta chain sequence. There are a few counts of this clone. The clone's antigen remains unknown. Base qualities were left out, and no much larger clone turns up one base away. Library preparation was by the immunoSEQ multiplex PCR assay. A mixture of 60 forward primers for TCR Vbeta segments and 13 reverse primers for TCR Jbeta segments was used in the multiplex PCR. The CDR3 region of rearranged TCR beta genes was amplified from genomic DNA with a multiplex PCR assay. On the Illumina HiSeq System, the amplified TCR beta libraries were sequenced as 87-base-pair reads. Concerning the study's data processing: A later analysis counted 75 million to 100 million unique TCR beta chains across the 666 repertoires, and some 11 million of these chains were shared by at least two donors. To remove PCR and sequencing errors, raw reads were error-corrected and collapsed into unique sequences using a nearest-neighbor algorithm that merged closely related sequences. V, D and J gene segments were assigned by aligning CDR3 sequences to IMGT reference sequences. Each retained sequence needed at least a six-nucleotide match to both a V gene segment and a J gene segment. A rearrangement was called productive if the CDR3 had no stop codons and remained in frame with V and J, and every other rearrangement was called non-productive. Following IMGT convention, CDR3 was defined as the stretch from the second conserved V-encoded cysteine to the conserved J-encoded phenylalanine. Sequences without an unambiguous match to a single V gene segment were excluded from the earlier analysis of approximately 560 of the donors. In an earlier analysis of a few hundred of the donors, V segments were called functional above 56.7% productive rearrangements and were called segregating when the between-donor standard deviation exceeded 5%. A statistical classification framework was developed to diagnose cytomegalovirus status using the catalog of TCR beta chain sequences. In a later analysis, TCR nucleotide sequences were compared against IMGT/GENE-DB human TR gene sequences so that V and J genes could be assigned. In a later analysis, CDR3 sequences and most-parsimonious VDJ recombination scenarios were assigned using the TCRdist pipeline. In a later analysis, each TCR beta chain was defined by its CDR3 amino acid sequence together with its V-gene family, and reads lacking a unique V-gene family were excluded. As a way to deal with suspected cross-contamination and a sequencing artifact, a later analysis dropped under 600 nucleotide sequences that were highly shared and had low generation probability. In a later analysis, a clonal expansion index was calculated for each public chain from normalized within-repertoire ranks of inferred template counts. In a later analysis, generation probabilities were computed with a VDJ recombination model fitted to out-of-frame rearrangements, and the resulting probabilities were checked against IGoR. In a later analysis, TCR-TCR, TCR-HLA and TCR-CMV co-occurrence was scored with hypergeometric tests, and a repertoire-size bias correction was applied to TCR pairs. A later analysis estimated false discovery rates by permuting HLA or CMV assignments 20 times. In a later analysis, co-occurring TCRs were grouped using DBSCAN, with TCRdist sequence similarity added in when clustering inside HLA-allele-positive subsets. Co-occurrence clustering excluded repertoires with fewer than 30,000 or more than 120,000 public chains, plus five with anomalous nucleotide sharing. TCRdb took this table from immuneACCESS and kept in-frame rearrangements with V and J called. Such tables lack part of the clones; where checked against another copy, unresolved V genes explain under half of the gap, and the rest is unexplained. The DNA was the basis for D and trimming; V, J and clone size are from that table. The sample yields 150,000 to 200,000 clones; roughly 80% were counted once. The ten top clones hold about 7.7% of the sample.

The sample comes from a study of cytomegalovirus exposure and HLA in healthy donors (TCRdb year 2017). Broadly, across the study: An earlier analysis of about 560 of the donors reported 250 to 350 Gb of sequence data and 117 million unique TCR beta sequences obtained from about 200 million T cells. Roughly 300 gigabases of sequencing data and around 80 million unique TCR sequences made up an early release that covered 640 HLA-typed donors. The genetic ancestry cluster associated with self-reported Caucasian donors included 80% to 90% of the 350 to 500 genotyped donors. The study aimed to test whether signatures of past pathogen exposure could be identified by cataloging public T cell receptors. The study used immunosequencing to profile the T cell repertoires of some 600 subjects and linked those repertoires to cytomegalovirus serostatus. In addition to the first cohort of 650 to 750 subjects, a separate validation cohort of 120 different subjects was used. To predict cytomegalovirus infection status, the study combined high-throughput TCR immunosequencing, statistical association of individual TCRs with disease status, and machine learning. A later analysis re-analyzed previously published TCR beta repertoires from 550 to 700 donors and added high-resolution HLA genotyping to study TCR occurrence patterns. Rather than drawing on any new phenotypic data, the later analysis identified candidate immune exposures from TCR beta sequences and the way those sequences occurred across donors. An earlier analysis of more than 450 of the donors used high-throughput TCR beta sequencing to judge whether each TCR beta V gene segment behaved as functional or pseudogenic. Donor age, sex, ethnicity and CMV serostatus were collected together with the repertoire data. Genome-wide SNP genotypes for about 60% of the 666 donors were used in a later genetic analysis, which treated that subset as a discovery cohort. All discovery cohort repertoires had been generated on a single sequencing platform. HLA typing covered class I and class II loci at four-digit resolution. The number of donors typed differed by locus, with about 629-630 for A, B, C, DRB1 and DQB1, 522 for DQA1, 600 to 610 for DPA1, and some 440 for DPB1. Because of strong linkage in the cohort, four to six DR-DQ haplotypes were treated as single units for association and clustering. Across some 400 genotyped donors of the cohort, an average of roughly 200,000 unique TCR beta nucleotide sequences per donor were sequenced, and roughly 18% of those sequences were non-productive.

Findings and caveats that apply to the study as a whole: In both the original and validation cohorts, the classifier was reported to diagnose cytomegalovirus status with high specificity and sensitivity. In a later analysis, HLA-associated TCR beta chains were found to be more clonally expanded and to have lower generation probabilities than equally common non-associated chains. At a false discovery rate of 0.05, a later analysis linked fewer than 20,000 TCR beta sequences to specific HLA alleles. For the cohort, immune exposure information was limited to CMV serostatus. According to a later analysis, parvovirus B19, influenza, CMV and Epstein-Barr virus appeared linked to several top co-occurrence clusters. The earlier analysis of nearly 600 of the donors excluded approximately 15 rarely observed V segments, including chromosome 9 orphons, because counts were too low. Correlated functional status among segregating V segments might reflect linkage disequilibrium, but an unknown experimental factor could not be ruled out. A further reported finding was that TCR beta sequences accurately predicted the HLA-A and HLA-B alleles for most subjects in the first cohort. In an earlier analysis of 587 of the donors, most TCR beta V segments appeared in productive rearrangements about 87% or about 30% of the time, broadly matching IMGT annotations. Only TCR beta chains were sequenced in this cohort, and the absence of alpha or paired-chain data limited detectable features. A later analysis found that TCR association rates varied across HLA loci, with DRB1 alleles showing the most associated TCRs and HLA-C alleles the fewest. According to a later analysis, most CMV-associated TCR beta chains appeared to be HLA-restricted, and the HLA associations seemed to be driven largely by CMV exposure. The presence/absence analyses assumed that sequencing depth was roughly uniform across donors, and that assumption may not be true. A group of highly shared sequence variants was considered likely to be a technical artifact of the sequencing pipeline. In vitro tests confirmed that a few of the cytomegalovirus-associated TCR beta chains recognize cytomegalovirus antigens. Because some donors lacked HLA typing at each locus, the association tests relied only on the typed subset. The authors suggested that the approach could potentially be extended to other disease states and immunological phenotypes. Across donors, most TCR sequences were observed very rarely, whereas some public TCRs were present in many individuals. When HLA alleles, especially DR and DQ, strongly co-occurred, TCR associations were difficult to assign to individual alleles. V-gene and J-gene trimming of TCR beta chains was associated with a missense DCLRE1C variant in a later genetic analysis, and the association was replicated in an independent cohort. In a later genetic analysis, fewer N-insertions in productive TCRs were reported among donors in an Asian-associated ancestry cluster than the roughly 700-donor mean. A total of about 150 TCR beta chains were listed by the study as associated with cytomegalovirus.

The cohort consisted of 600 to 700 healthy bone marrow donors. Cohort members were all nominally healthy when sampled, although unrecorded immune exposures were likely present. The donor tested CMV seropositive and was one of the 289 seropositive cohort members. Every donor gave a peripheral blood sample, and the peripheral blood mononuclear cells from that sample were used for TCR beta sequencing. The Qiagen DNeasy Blood Extraction Kit was used to extract genomic DNA from the blood cell samples. This clonotype originated in a woman aged 35 to 49 in good health and CMV-seropositive. The sequencing sample was made of PBMCs.

The CDR3 protein sequence reads: CATKNAGSPYNEQFF. The bases are TGTGCCACCAAAAACGCGGGAAGCCCCTACAATGAGCAGTTCTTC. The chain couples TRBV25-1 to TRBJ2-1; TRBD2 is perhaps the D gene, given 6 matching bases. V drops 10 bases and J drops 2 bases, leaving 18 bases in between. The germline V gene yields MGHDK for CDR1 and SYGVNS for CDR2. Its CDR3 holds 15 amino acids, cysteine through phenylalanine. Only the CDR3 DNA is retained, 45 bases long and in frame from the first base.